The T cell receptor beta chain described here comes from a study of blood T cell repertoires in COVID-19. About the study: Specimens from acute and convalescent COVID-19 originated in the United States, Italy and Spain. PBMCs, B-cell-depleted T cells, or T cells provided the cDNA or gDNA that made up the material.

This clone has more than one count but fewer than ten. The CDR3 is made up of 16 amino acids. Germline trimming cut 0 bases from V and 3 bases from J; bases unmatched to any gene: 7. Germline CDR1 reads LNHDA; CDR2 reads SQIVND (reference sequence). In the original analysis: Estimation of nucleated cell counts was performed using reference gene primer amplification. Assay used: immunoSEQ multiplex PCR; TCRdb lists only in-frame clones, some missing. The DNA was the basis for D and trimming; V, J and clone size are from that table. This sample has 89,000 or so clones, with roughly 95% found just once. J is TRBJ2-7 and V is TRBV19; TRBD2 matches at 8 bases. The sequencing input was peripheral blood. The sequence was collected from a human donor with active COVID-19. The donor label of this sample is uncertain. The CDR3 DNA follows: TGTGCCAGTAGTATAGATCGGGGCGGGAGGTTCTACGAGCAGTACTTC. It specifies CASSIDRGGRFYEQYF.